This T cell receptor beta chain was retrieved from a study of post-analysis software for immune sequencing data. As to this clonotype: Its antigen is unidentified.

TCR beta libraries were prepared from cDNA with unique molecular identifiers. TCRdb independently ran MiXCR on the PCR reads; one entry per CDR3 protein. The table records 500,000 to 600,000 distinct CDR3 sequences, 44% of them present only once. The V end was cut by 6 bases, the J end by 0 bases, with 20 bases between. The V gene's germline CDR1 is MNHNS and CDR2 SASEGT. CDR3 length equals 17 residues. Study results and caveats: When patients were compared with controls, roughly five TRBV segments were more frequent, TRBV5-6, TRBV5-1 and TRBV20-1 among them.

The V gene is TRBV6-1, the J gene TRBJ1-1; tentative D call: TRBD1 (6 bases). What was sequenced was blood. The sequence came from a girl under 18 with multiple sclerosis. The DNA of the CDR3 is TGTGCCAGCAGCCTGGGGGCAGGGTCCCCACTGAACACTGAAGCTTTCTTT. Encoded protein: CASSLGAGSPLNTEAFF.